What follows are 32 T cell receptor beta chains derived from one specimen sequenced in a study of blood T cell repertoires in COVID-19. The table came from immunoSEQ multiplex PCR; TCRdb's copy has only in-frame clones and leaves some out. Of some 100,000 clones detected, 65% to 90% appear once; the ten largest clones hold 7% to 9.5%. Sequencing was done on a sample of peripheral blood. These receptors all stem from a woman aged 80 or over with active or convalescent COVID-19.

The chain couples TRBV23-1 to TRBJ1-5; D gene unclear. TRBV23-1 is an ORF for which the function is uncertain. V was clipped by 10 bases and J by 6 bases, with 10 bases between them. The CDR3 totals 11 residues. CDR3: CAITSGQPQHF. CDR3 nucleotide sequence: TGCGCCATTACATCGGGTCAGCCCCAGCATTTT.

The rearrangement uses TRBV2 and TRBJ2-1, with D perhaps TRBD2 (6 bases). The germline V and J ends were trimmed by 6 bases and 1 base, with 13 bases remaining between them. CDR3 length: 15 residues. The germline V gene has CDR1 SNHLY and CDR2 FYNNEI. This CDR3 reads CASSLDYSSYNEQFF. The CDR3 DNA reads TGTGCCAGCAGCTTGGACTATTCATCCTACAATGAGCAGTTCTTC.

CDR3 DNA: TGTGCCAGCAGTACAGATAACTATGGCTACACCTTC. As protein: CASSTDNYGYTF. The rearrangement joins TRBV27 to TRBJ1-2; no firm D call. V was cut by 5 bases and J by 1 base, with 5 bases left in between. CDR1 and CDR2 (germline): MNHEY, SMNVEV (reference sequence). The length of the CDR3 is 12 residues.

This clone has just one count. This chain links TRBV19 with TRBJ1-4; D is perhaps TRBD1 (6 bases). V lost 3 bases and J 3 bases, leaving 11 bases between the germline ends. The CDR3 totals 15 residues. Looked up from germline, CDR1 is LNHDA and CDR2 is SQIVND (reference sequence). The CDR3 is CASSIGGQPNEKLFF. The CDR3 region has the DNA TGTGCCAGTAGTATCGGGGGGCAACCTAATGAAAAACTGTTTTTT.

This clone appeared a single time. The junction and the germline gene differ at one end; a read error may be behind it. DNA of the CDR3: TGTGCCAGCAGCTCCGGGACAGGGGGAAACTTC. Amino acid sequence: CASSSGTGGNF. This rearrangement joins TRBV5-5 to TRBJ2-4; 11 nucleotides line up with TRBD1. The CDR3 is made up of 11 amino acids. CDR1 is SGHKS, CDR2 YYEKEE, per germline (reference sequence). The whole variable domain, remainder taken from reference TRBV5-5 and TRBJ2-4, is DAGVTQSPTHLIKTRGQQVTLRCSPISGHKSVSWYQQVLGQGPQFIFQYYEKEERGRGNFPDRFSARQFPNYSSELNVNALLLGDSALYLCASSSGTGGNFGAGTRLSVL.

V and J are TRBV9 and TRBJ2-1; D perhaps matches TRBD1 (5 bases). Germline values: CDR1 SGDLS, CDR2 YYNGEE. CDR3 length: 15 residues. The V end was cut by 6 bases, the J end by 2 bases, with 15 bases between. CDR3 sequence reads: CASTASGIPYNEQFF. For the CDR3, the DNA is TGTGCCAGCACGGCCTCAGGGATACCCTACAATGAGCAGTTCTTC.

The rearrangement uses TRBV7-6 and TRBJ2-3, with 8 bases lining up with TRBD1. Germline values: CDR1 SGHVS, CDR2 FNYEAQ. Trimming cost V 3 bases and J 5 bases; bases outside gene matches: 1. This CDR3 comprises 13 residues. CDR3 region: CASSFGQGDTQYF. CDR3 DNA: TGTGCCAGCAGCTTTGGACAGGGAGATACGCAGTATTTT.

The chain has TRBV24-1 and TRBJ2-2; TRBD2 might be the D (6 bases). Germline CDR1 and CDR2: KGHDR and SFDVKD. The CDR3 runs 16 residues. The V gene lost 0 bases and the J gene lost 6 bases, with 13 bases spanning the gap. CDR3 protein: CATSDLRGGRAGELFF. As DNA, the CDR3 is TGTGCCACCAGTGATTTGCGGGGAGGTCGCGCCGGGGAGCTGTTTTTT.

The chain carries TRBV28 and TRBJ1-1; 12 bases agree with TRBD1. The germline V gene encodes CDR1 MDHEN and CDR2 SYDVKM. This CDR3 is built from 18 residues. Trimming removed 6 bases from V and 4 bases from J; junction bases left unmatched: 15. The CDR3 loop is CASRHEMGQGAFGTEAFF. Here the CDR3 DNA reads TGTGCCAGCAGACACGAGATGGGACAGGGGGCTTTTGGCACTGAAGCTTTCTTT. The variable domain in full, completed from reference TRBV28 and TRBJ1-1, reads DVKVTQSSRYLVKRTGEKVFLECVQDMDHENMFWYRQDPGLGLRLIYFSYDVKMKEKGDIPEGYSVSREKKERFSLILESASTNQTSMYLCASRHEMGQGAFGTEAFFGQGTRLTVV.

The gene calls are TRBV6-5 and TRBJ1-3; D remains ambiguous. V dropped 1 base and J dropped 3 bases, with 13 bases sitting between them. Germline loops: CDR1 MNHEY, CDR2 SVGAGI. CDR3 length equals 16 residues. CDR3 nucleotides: TGTGCCAGCAGTTACTTGGAGCCGGGAGGTGGAAACACCATATATTTT. Its protein product is CASSYLEPGGGNTIYF.

The chain uses TRBV9 and TRBJ1-3, with D maybe TRBD1 (5 bases). This CDR3 is 18 amino acids long. Trimming cost V 7 bases and J 3 bases, with 26 bases left between them. Germline lookup yields CDR1 SGDLS and CDR2 YYNGEE. CDR3 DNA: TGTGCCAGCTCCGTAAGGGGTTTCCCCGAACAATATGGAAACACCATATATTTT. This encodes CASSVRGFPEQYGNTIYF.

This sequence joins TRBV19 and TRBJ1-5; 7 positions match TRBD1. Unmatched junction bases numbered 7, after V lost 8 bases and J lost 6 bases. Germline lookup yields CDR1 LNHDA and CDR2 SQIVND (reference sequence). The CDR3 covers 13 residues. The CDR3 sequence: CASHTGDRQPQHF. The CDR3 DNA sequence: TGTGCCAGTCACACAGGGGACCGTCAGCCCCAGCATTTT.

The gene calls are TRBV24-1 and TRBJ2-3; the match to TRBD2 covers 8 bases. V lost 7 bases, J lost 3 bases, and 8 bases stayed unmatched. Germline CDR1 KGHDR, CDR2 SFDVKD. The CDR3 covers 15 residues. The CDR3 bases are TGTGCCACCAGGGGACTAGAGATCGGTACAGATACGCAGTATTTT. Protein sequence: CATRGLEIGTDTQYF.

This clone was seen a few times. The chain recombines TRBV7-6 with TRBJ2-3, with 11 bases that match TRBD2. CDR1 SGHVS and CDR2 FNYEAQ come from the germline V gene. V lost 8 bases and J lost 2; bases outside the gene matches: 6. The CDR3 is made up of 15 amino acids. This CDR3 is CASGGLAGDTDTQYF. DNA for the CDR3: TGTGCCAGCGGTGGACTAGCGGGCGACACAGATACGCAGTATTTT. The variable domain in full, with the rest retrieved from reference TRBV7-6 and TRBJ2-3, is GAGVSQSPRYKVTKRGQDVALRCDPISGHVSLYWYRQALGQGPEFLTYFNYEAQQDKSGLPNDRFSAERPEGSISTLTIQRTEQRDSAMYRCASGGLAGDTDTQYFGPGTRLTVL.

The CDR3 reads CASSESSTGELFF. CDR3 sequence (DNA): TGCGCCAGCAGTGAGTCCAGCACCGGGGAGCTGTTTTTT. The J gene is TRBJ2-2, the V gene TRBV10-1, with D unresolved. Looked up from germline, CDR1 is WNHNN and CDR2 is SYGVQD (reference sequence). CDR3 size: 13 residues. V was pared by 0 bases and J by 4 bases, with 3 bases between.

This clone was recorded a few times. This chain links TRBV7-2 with TRBJ2-7, with TRBD1 identical over 8 bases. Germline V gene sequence: CDR1 SGHTA, CDR2 FQGNSA. Trimming removed 0 bases from V and 4 bases from J; junction bases left unmatched: 2. This CDR3 comprises 14 residues. The CDR3 here is CASSLATGVYEQYF. DNA of the CDR3: TGTGCCAGCAGCTTAGCGACAGGGGTATACGAGCAGTACTTC.

The rearrangement joins TRBV18 to TRBJ2-6, with D unresolved. The CDR3 length is 16 residues. Germline CDR1 is KGHSH and CDR2 is LQKENI. The ends were cut back, 4 bases at V and 0 bases at J, with 10 bases in the middle. CDR3 sequence: CASSQYINSGANVLTF. The CDR3 nucleotides are TGTGCCAGCTCACAATATATTAACTCTGGGGCCAACGTCCTGACTTTC.

The rearrangement links TRBV7-9 to TRBJ2-5; 11 nucleotides agree with TRBD1. CDR1 and CDR2 (germline): SEHNR, FQNEAQ (reference sequence). The ends lost 6 bases at V and 2 bases at J; junction bases unmatched: 5. This CDR3 contains 15 residues. The CDR3 reads CASRKGDRGQETQYF. In DNA, the CDR3 is TGTGCCAGCAGGAAAGGGGACAGGGGGCAAGAGACCCAGTACTTC.

The chain joins TRBV18 to TRBJ2-1; 9 positions agree with TRBD1. Trimming at V came to 0 bases and at J to 7 bases, leaving 7 bases not matched to a gene. The CDR3 is 16 residues long. Per the germline V gene, CDR1 is KGHSH and CDR2 is LQKENI. The CDR3 loop reads CASSPPRDRVLNEQFF. DNA for the CDR3: TGTGCCAGCTCACCACCGCGGGACAGGGTTTTAAATGAGCAGTTCTTC.

The chain joins TRBV6-6 to TRBJ1-4; the D is unclear. The CDR3 runs 14 residues. V was pared by 4 bases and J by 5 bases, with 11 bases between. CDR1 and CDR2 (germline): MNHNY, SVGAGI (reference sequence). CDR3 DNA sequence: TGTGCCAGCAGTTTAACAAATCAAAATGAAAAACTGTTTTTT. It translates to CASSLTNQNEKLFF.

The chain has TRBV2 and TRBJ1-1; a possible D gene is TRBD1 (6 bases). V gave up 6 bases and J gave up 5 bases, with 10 bases separating them. This CDR3 is 12 amino acids long. Germline loops: CDR1 SNHLY, CDR2 FYNNEI. The CDR3 nucleotides read TGTGCCAGCAGACGAGGGGGAACTGAAGCTTTCTTT. It specifies CASRRGGTEAFF.

The chain has TRBV6-6 and TRBJ1-4, with 10 bases aligning to TRBD1. The trim removed 8 bases at V and 7 bases at J, leaving 13 bases unmatched. The CDR3 runs 16 residues. In germline, CDR1 is MNHNY, CDR2 SVGAGI (reference sequence). The CDR3 nucleotides are TGTGCCAGCTATCCGGGACAGGGGACCCAGGCTGAAAAACTGTTTTTT. It is translated as CASYPGQGTQAEKLFF.

The chain links TRBV6-5 to TRBJ1-1; D is perhaps TRBD1 (5 bases). Germline V gene sequence: CDR1 MNHEY, CDR2 SVGAGI. V was trimmed by 6 bases and J by 4 bases, leaving 15 bases between them. The CDR3 covers 14 residues. Written as DNA, the CDR3 is TGTGCCAGCAGGAAGGAGGGGTGGGTCACTGAAGCTTTCTTT. It translates to CASRKEGWVTEAFF.

The chain couples TRBV27 to TRBJ2-1; 11 nucleotides align to TRBD1. V dropped 4 bases and J dropped 3; count of bases not matched to a gene: 5. Germline CDR1 MNHEY, CDR2 SMNVEV (reference sequence). This CDR3 is 16 amino acids long. CDR3 bases: TGTGCCAGCAGTTCCCGGACAGGGGGCAGCTACAATGAGCAGTTCTTC. Its protein is CASSSRTGGSYNEQFF.

J is TRBJ1-3 and V is TRBV19; 12 bases line up with TRBD1. Germline CDR1 and CDR2: LNHDA and SQIVND (reference sequence). The CDR3 sequence is 18 residues long. Trimming at V came to 5 bases and at J to 4 bases, leaving 12 bases not matched to a gene. The CDR3 bases are TGTGCCAGTAGTCCCTTGGGGACAGGGGGCGCGAACGGAAACACCATATATTTT. It codes for CASSPLGTGGANGNTIYF. Combining the CDR3 with reference TRBV19 and TRBJ1-3 gives the whole variable domain DGGITQSPKYLFRKEGQNVTLSCEQNLNHDAMYWYRQDPGQGLRLIYYSQIVNDFQKGDIAEGYSVSREKKESFPLTVTSAQKNPTAFYLCASSPLGTGGANGNTIYFGEGSWLTVV.

The chain employs TRBV28 and TRBJ1-1, with D unclear. Trimming left V 5 bases short and J 7 bases short, with 14 bases between. Germline V lookup: CDR1 MDHEN, CDR2 SYDVKM. The CDR3 totals 13 residues. CDR3 sequence reads: CASSLSTRGEAFF. For the CDR3, the DNA is TGTGCCAGCAGTCTTTCGACCCGGGGTGAAGCTTTCTTT.

The chain links TRBV6-5 to TRBJ2-5; 10 bases line up with TRBD1. V was clipped by 5 bases and J by 4 bases; unmatched bases: 7. This CDR3 region has 15 residues. Per the germline V gene, CDR1 is MNHEY and CDR2 is SVGAGI. The CDR3 sequence is CASSTGTGVRETQYF. The DNA for the CDR3 is TGTGCCAGCAGTACTGGGACAGGGGTGCGAGAGACCCAGTACTTC.

The genes are TRBV30 and TRBJ2-1; 7 nucleotides align to TRBD1. This CDR3 is 13 amino acids long. Germline loops: CDR1 GTSNPN, CDR2 SVGIG (reference sequence). J was trimmed by 7 bases and V by 3 bases; bases with no gene match: 6. In DNA form, the CDR3 reads TGTGCCTGGAGAGCTACCAGGGGGAATGAGCAGTTCTTC. Amino acid sequence: CAWRATRGNEQFF. The complete variable domain, with remaining parts taken from reference TRBV30 and TRBJ2-1, reads SQTIHQWPATLVQPVGSPLSLECTVEGTSNPNLYWYRQAAGRGLQLLFYSVGIGQISSEVPQNLSASRPQDRQFILSSKKLLLSDSGFYLCAWRATRGNEQFFGPGTRLTVL.

This chain links TRBV6-5 with TRBJ1-1, with D tentatively TRBD1 (5 bases). Germline loops: CDR1 MNHEY, CDR2 SVGAGI. The V end was cut by 7 bases, the J end by 4 bases, with 16 bases between. The CDR3 has 14 residues. This chain's CDR3 is CASNVAGRGTEAFF. The CDR3 DNA reads TGTGCCAGCAATGTTGCGGGGCGAGGCACTGAAGCTTTCTTT.

V gene TRBV19 combines with J gene TRBJ1-2, with TRBD1 matching over 11 bases. Unmatched junction bases numbered 4, after V lost 3 bases and J lost 7 bases. This CDR3 has 14 residues. Germline CDR1 and CDR2: LNHDA and SQIVND (reference sequence). The CDR3 DNA follows: TGTGCCAGTAGTATTTTGGACAGGGGGCCTGGCTACACCTTC. Residues: CASSILDRGPGYTF.

The V call is TRBV6-5, the J call TRBJ1-3; D not resolved. CDR3 length: 13 residues. Trimming took off 5 bases at V and 1 base at J, with 6 bases between the two ends. Germline CDR1 is MNHEY and CDR2 is SVGAGI. The CDR3 here is CASSQHSGNTIYF. The CDR3 DNA sequence: TGTGCCAGCAGTCAACATTCTGGAAACACCATATATTTT.

V gene TRBV9 combines with J gene TRBJ2-1; 9 nucleotides line up with TRBD1. This CDR3 spans 15 amino acids. Germline CDR1 SGDLS, CDR2 YYNGEE. V shed 3 bases and J 9 bases; nucleotides not matched to a gene: 10. CDR3 nucleotide sequence: TGTGCCAGCAGCGGCGGAGGACAGGGGTTAGGTGAGCAGTTCTTC. Amino acids: CASSGGGQGLGEQFF.